The entry that follows covers one T cell receptor (beta chain) sequence. Its binding antigen is unknown. No qualities accompany the bases; no much larger clone lies one base away. In Seattle, one collaborating source enrolled patients while the infection was active and tracked those patients longitudinally over the course of disease. The collaborating institutions used their own protocols to collect whole blood in K2EDTA tubes. For TCRbeta analysis, collaborator samples were shipped as frozen whole blood, as isolated PBMCs, or as DNA extracted from either sample type. TCRbeta CDR3 regions were amplified from genomic DNA using the immunoSEQ Assay, a bias-controlled multiplex PCR. Processing in the source paper ran as follows. Within the assay, amplification of reference gene primers was used to estimate how many nucleated cells each sample contained. Sequence reads were collapsed and filtered to measure the absolute abundance of every unique TCRbeta CDR3 rearrangement. For each sample, productive Simpson clonality was calculated as the square root of Simpson's diversity index across productive rearrangements. TCRdb re-hosts the immuneACCESS table, in-frame sequences only. Its copies lack some clones; in the studies checked, an unresolved V gene accounts for under half of them, and the cause for the rest is not known. The V and J calls and clone size were taken over from that table, and D and trimming were inferred from the DNA. Counted in this sample were about 300,000 clones; approximately 92% of them appeared once. Of the sample, roughly 7% is held by the ten largest clones.

Inclusive of the bounding cysteine and phenylalanine, the CDR3 is 17 residues long. Left in the record is the CDR3 DNA by itself, 51 bases read in frame from the first base. V is cut back by 5 bases and J by 0 bases, with 6 bases in the junction unmatched. CDR1 and CDR2, per the germline V gene (reference sequence), are SEHNR and FQNEAQ. This sample was included in a study of blood T cell repertoires in COVID-19 (TCRdb year 2020). In terms of the full investigation: Samples covering the acute and convalescent phases of COVID-19 were provided by collaborators in the United States, Italy and Spain. Samples were obtained from the ongoing ImmuneRACE study (first 160 participants) and from 1,254 subjects provided by 6 global collaborators. Nearly every sample came with metadata listing a de-identified subject ID, COVID-19 status, age in years and sex. The repertoires were made available in a free public database intended to serve as a resource for research on the immune response to SARS-CoV-2. The material from the prospective study consisted of cDNA or gDNA derived from T cells, B-cell-depleted T cells, or PBMCs. Where available, HLA class I and class II types were taken from metadata supplied by the sample provider and were not determined by assay-based typing. Subjects who had been exposed to COVID-19, were actively infected with it, or had recovered from it provided the deeply sampled blood TCRbeta repertoires that made up the dataset. On the study overall, not on this receptor specifically: The amount of clinical and demographic metadata varied by source and participant and was provided uncurated.

This sequence originates from a woman in her twenties or thirties with COVID-19, enrolled during active disease. In this chain, TRBV7-9 is recombined with TRBJ1-5; the central 11 bases match TRBD1. The sequenced material came from peripheral blood. The CDR3 loop reads CASSLGTGGNSNQPQHF. The DNA sequence is as follows: TGTGCCAGCAGCCTCGGGACAGGGGGTAATAGCAATCAGCCCCAGCATTTT. Joined to the reference TRBV7-9 and TRBJ1-5 proteins, this CDR3 gives the full variable domain: DTGVSQNPRHKITKRGQNVTFRCDPISEHNRLYWYRQTLGQGPEFLTYFQNEAQLEKSRLLSDRFSAERPKGSFSTLEIQRTEQGDSAMYLCASSLGTGGNSNQPQHFGDGTRLSIL.